The subject of this entry is one TCR beta chain. Its antigen is still unknown. Generated by immunoSEQ multiplex PCR, the TCRdb table keeps only in-frame clones and is missing some. The data show about 190,000 clones, more than 75% seen once. These data belong to a study of T cell responses to AZD1222 COVID-19 vaccine. Across the whole study: Second-dose intervals near 4 or 12 weeks were combined. The study, taken as a whole, reports: Donor demographics were predominantly white British with a female majority; clonal diversity may be underestimated.

The CDR3 spans 15 residues. V was pared by 7 bases and J by 0 bases, with 16 bases between. Germline V CDR1 and CDR2: SGHTA, FQGTGA. This chain links TRBV7-3 with TRBJ2-7, with D perhaps TRBD2 (5 bases). This sequence originates from an adult in good health. The source was peripheral blood, collected on day 0 of AZD1222 vaccination. CDR3 nucleotides: TGTGCCAGCACCCCTTCGCGGGCTACCTCCTACGAGCAGTACTTC. Its translation: CASTPSRATSYEQYF.